This TCR beta chain appears in the sequencing data of a study of T cells in Graves' hyperthyroidism and ophthalmopathy. Study findings and constraints: Stable hyperthyroidism was told apart from ophthalmopathy by a model built on 13 V-J features. In blood, most of the thyroid clonotypes expanded above 0.001 were also present.

V lost 2 bases to trimming and J lost 6 bases, with 7 bases between them. This CDR3 region has 12 residues. Germline-derived CDR1 and CDR2 are MNHEY and SMNVEV (reference sequence). This clonotype has a count of ten or more. Its specificity is not known. TCR beta CDR3 regions were amplified from RNA transcripts. First-round RT-PCR with HTBI primers amplified the TCR CDR3 region. TCRdb re-derived calls from the multiplex PCR reads in MiXCR, one entry per CDR3 protein. The profile shows hundreds of thousands of distinct CDR3 sequences, around 15% of them singletons. Duration under 3 months, a NOSPECS grade of at least 4, and a Clinical Activity Score of at least 3 characterized the ophthalmopathy patients.

V is TRBV27 and J is TRBJ2-5; no clear D. The sequence was collected from a man between 18 and 35 years old with Graves' ophthalmopathy. The sequenced sample was blood. In nucleotides, the CDR3 is TGTGCCAGCAGTTTACGTGAAAAGACCCAGTACTTC. Its protein product is CASSLREKTQYF.